The 6 T cell receptor beta chains given below trace back to one sample, sequenced in a study of CD8+CD57+ T cells in acquired aplastic anemia. The patients chosen for sequencing had shown expansion of CD8+CD57+ cells (detected by flow cytometry). CDR3 and TCR beta VDJ profiling relied on genomic DNA as the template. A single record per CDR3 protein comes from TCRdb applying MiXCR to the reads. The sample yields about 150,000 distinct CDR3 sequences, less than 60% seen once. The source material was sorted CD4+, CD8+, or CD8+CD57+ T cells (not recorded which) from PBMCs. All receptors derive from a human donor with aplastic anemia.

This chain connects TRBV20-1 to TRBJ1-1; no firm D call. V lost 6 bases, J lost 11 bases, and 22 bases lay in between. Germline V gives CDR1 DFQATT, CDR2 SNEGSKA (reference sequence). This CDR3 spans 13 amino acids. CDR3 nucleotide sequence: TGCAGTGCAGCCATAGGTGTCGAGATCGAGGCTTTCTTT. Its protein is CSAAIGVEIEAFF.

As regards this clonotype: A much larger clone lies one base from this, so it may be a read error. The chain combines TRBV11-1 with TRBJ1-3; 8 bases match TRBD1. Trimming removed 2 bases from V and 2 bases from J; junction bases left unmatched: 8. The CDR3 has 17 residues. Germline CDR1 and CDR2: SGHAT and FQDESV (reference sequence). The CDR3 sequence: CASSLRSDRATGNTIYF. Here the CDR3 DNA reads TGTGCCAGCAGCTTACGATCGGACAGGGCGACTGGAAACACCATATATTTT.

This clonotype was seen repeatedly, ten times or more. V gene TRBV3-1 combines with J gene TRBJ2-7; D remains ambiguous. The V end was cut by 3 bases, the J end by 7 bases, with 13 bases between. CDR1 LGHDT and CDR2 YNNKEL come from the germline V gene (reference sequence). The CDR3 has 13 amino acids. CDR3: CASSQAKRSEQYF. CDR3 sequence (DNA): TGTGCCAGCAGCCAGGCGAAAAGGTCGGAGCAGTACTTC.

The V call is TRBV6-5, the J call TRBJ2-1, with D possibly TRBD1 on 5 matching bases. The germline gives CDR1 MNHEY, CDR2 SVGAGI. The CDR3 spans 14 residues. Trimming cost V 7 bases and J 0 bases, with 10 bases left between them. This CDR3 reads CASTRQSSYNEQFF. The DNA of the CDR3 is TGTGCCAGCACCCGACAGAGCTCCTACAATGAGCAGTTCTTC.

The chain uses TRBV9 and TRBJ2-3; TRBD1 is a possible D gene (6 bases). This CDR3 has 15 residues. Germline loops: CDR1 SGDLS, CDR2 YYNGEE. Trimming took 1 base from V and 3 from J, leaving 12 bases between them. The CDR3 nucleotides are TGTGCCAGCAGCGTACGACAGGCCCCTACAGATACGCAGTATTTT. Its protein product is CASSVRQAPTDTQYF.

The chain couples TRBV29-1 to TRBJ1-1, with D possibly being TRBD1 (5 bases). CDR1 and CDR2 from the germline V gene are SQVTM and ANQGSEA. Trimming took 7 bases from V and 3 from J, leaving 18 bases between them. This CDR3 has 14 residues. The CDR3 nucleotides read TGCAGCGGTGACCAGGGTCTTTCTGACACTGAAGCTTTCTTT. It codes for CSGDQGLSDTEAFF.